The 9 T cell receptor beta chains in this list originate from one sample, sequenced in a study of cytomegalovirus exposure and HLA in healthy donors. A multiplex PCR was run with 60 Vbeta primers and 13 Jbeta primers. The data were produced by immunoSEQ multiplex PCR, yet TCRdb's version contains in-frame clones alone and is incomplete. The data contain 99,000 or so clones, about an eighth of them singletons. The sequenced sample consisted of PBMCs. The receptors shown here come from a man in his forties in good health and CMV-seropositive.

The gene calls are TRBV7-2 and TRBJ2-4, with 8 bases that match TRBD1. The germline V gene encodes CDR1 SGHTA and CDR2 FQGNSA. V lost 6 bases and J lost 6; bases outside the gene matches: 7. The CDR3 runs to 14 residues. CDR3 nucleotide sequence: TGTGCCAGCAGTTCCAGGGGGCAGAGAAACATTCAGTACTTC. It is translated as CASSSRGQRNIQYF. The complete variable domain, with remaining parts taken from reference TRBV7-2 and TRBJ2-4, reads GAGVSQSPSNKVTEKGKDVELRCDPISGHTALYWYRQSLGQGLEFLIYFQGNSAPDKSGLPSDRFSAERTGGSVSTLTIQRTQQEDSAVYLCASSSRGQRNIQYFGAGTRLSVL.

This clone was counted between two and nine times. This chain uses TRBV7-7 with TRBJ2-2; D is perhaps TRBD2 (5 bases). Germline lookup yields CDR1 SSHAT and CDR2 FNYEAQ (reference sequence). This CDR3 is built from 15 residues. The CDR3 reads CGASSSSFGTGELFF. The CDR3 nucleotides read TGTGGAGCTAGCAGCTCCAGTTTTGGGACCGGGGAGCTGTTTTTT.

This clone was counted only a few times. This sequence joins TRBV9 and TRBJ1-1; TRBD1 might be the D (5 bases). Germline values: CDR1 SGDLS, CDR2 YYNGEE. There are 17 residues in the CDR3. The V gene lost 2 bases and the J gene lost 1 base, with 18 bases spanning the gap. The CDR3 spells CASSVGISTRANTEAFF. The CDR3 DNA follows: TGTGCCAGCAGCGTTGGGATCTCCACCAGGGCGAACACTGAAGCTTTCTTT. Full variable domain (rest looked up from reference TRBV9 and TRBJ1-1): DSGVTQTPKHLITATGQRVTLRCSPRSGDLSVYWYQQSLDQGLQFLIQYYNGEERAKGNILERFSAQQFPDLHSELNLSSLELGDSALYFCASSVGISTRANTEAFFGQGTRLTVV.

This clone was found a few times. This sequence joins TRBV6-5 and TRBJ1-4; perhaps TRBD1 as D (6 bases). With 4 bases removed from V and 9 bases from J, the gap between germline ends came to 9 bases. The CDR3 contains 12 residues. Germline CDR1 and CDR2: MNHEY and SVGAGI. CDR3 coding DNA: TGTGCCAGCAGTTCAACAGGGCAAAAACTGTTTTTT. Protein: CASSSTGQKLFF.

V gene TRBV19 combines with J gene TRBJ1-1, with D uncertain. CDR1 is LNHDA and CDR2 is SQIVND in the germline V gene (reference sequence). The length of the CDR3 is 14 residues. The ends were cut back, 7 bases at V and 1 base at J, with 13 bases in the middle. The CDR3 DNA is TGTGCCAGTACTCGGGTGGAGGGGAACACTGAAGCTTTCTTT. It is translated as CASTRVEGNTEAFF. Full variable domain (rest looked up from reference TRBV19 and TRBJ1-1): DGGITQSPKYLFRKEGQNVTLSCEQNLNHDAMYWYRQDPGQGLRLIYYSQIVNDFQKGDIAEGYSVSREKKESFPLTVTSAQKNPTAFYLCASTRVEGNTEAFFGQGTRLTVV.

This clone was recorded a few times. The rearrangement joins TRBV14 to TRBJ2-5; weak D call: TRBD1 (6 bases). CDR1 and CDR2 (germline): SGHDN, FVKESK. This CDR3 has 15 residues. V was cut by 3 bases and J by 2 bases, with 13 bases left in between. The CDR3 region has the DNA TGTGCCAGCAGCCACTACCGGGACACGCAAGAGACCCAGTACTTC. Encoded protein: CASSHYRDTQETQYF.

The V gene is TRBV5-6, the J gene TRBJ2-5; 13 bases agree with TRBD2. Germline V gene lookup returns CDR1 SGHDT and CDR2 YYEEEE. After removal of 4 bases from V and 4 bases from J, the junction contained 10 bases not matched to a gene. The CDR3 contains 17 residues. CDR3 in amino acids: CASSAGLAGALRETQYF. Here the CDR3 DNA reads TGTGCCAGCAGCGCCGGACTAGCGGGAGCCCTACGAGAGACCCAGTACTTC.

This sequence joins TRBV7-8 and TRBJ1-1, with D possibly matching TRBD1 (6 bases). Germline V gives CDR1 SGHVS, CDR2 FQNEAQ. V was pared by 6 bases and J by 6 bases, with 20 bases between. CDR3 length: 15 amino acids. CDR3 sequence (DNA): TGTGCCAGCAGTTGGGGTGGGGGGGGCGTCGCTGAAGCTTTCTTT. This translates into CASSWGGGGVAEAFF.

This clone was observed a handful of times. This chain uses TRBV9 with TRBJ2-1, with D unresolved. CDR1 and CDR2 from the germline V gene are SGDLS and YYNGEE. The CDR3 totals 14 residues. V was shortened by 0 bases and J by 6 bases, with 10 bases between the two germline ends. This CDR3 is CASSVAPGFNEQFF. The CDR3 DNA sequence: TGTGCCAGCAGCGTAGCTCCGGGTTTCAATGAGCAGTTCTTC.